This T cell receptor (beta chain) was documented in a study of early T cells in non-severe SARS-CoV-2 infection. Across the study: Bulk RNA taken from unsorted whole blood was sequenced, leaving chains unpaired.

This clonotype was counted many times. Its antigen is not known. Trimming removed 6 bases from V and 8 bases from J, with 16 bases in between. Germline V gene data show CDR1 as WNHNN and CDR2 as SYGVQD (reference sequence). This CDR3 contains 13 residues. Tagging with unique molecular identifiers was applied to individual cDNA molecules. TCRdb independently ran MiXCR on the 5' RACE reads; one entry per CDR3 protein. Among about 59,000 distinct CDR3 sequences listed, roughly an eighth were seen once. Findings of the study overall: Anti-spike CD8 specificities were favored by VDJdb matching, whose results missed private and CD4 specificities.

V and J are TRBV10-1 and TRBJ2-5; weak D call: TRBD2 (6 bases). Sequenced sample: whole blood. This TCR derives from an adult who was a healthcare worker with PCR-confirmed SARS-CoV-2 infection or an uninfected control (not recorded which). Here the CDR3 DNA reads TGCGCCAGCAGCCCCGGGACTGCCCACACCCAGTACTTC. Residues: CASSPGTAHTQYF.